This entry is about one T cell receptor beta chain. The antigen is undetermined. This specimen comes from a study of CD8+CD57+ T cells in acquired aplastic anemia. Study context: Sorting CD4+ and CD8+ cells gave DNA averaging approximately 3 ug. The study, taken as a whole, reports: Patients and controls were found to share some 30 CD8+ CDR3 sequences.

The sequenced patients had an expansion of CD8+CD57+ cells seen by flow cytometry. V dropped 0 bases and J dropped 0 bases, with 14 bases sitting between them. The CDR3 extends over 16 amino acids. CDR1 DFQATT and CDR2 SNEGSKA come from the germline V gene (reference sequence). The template used for profiling TCR beta VDJ and CDR3 was genomic DNA. TCRdb reprocessed the reads via MiXCR and lists one record per CDR3 protein. The sample has roughly 180,000 distinct CDR3 sequences; roughly 63% are singletons. Sequencing was done on a sample of sorted CD4+, CD8+, or CD8+CD57+ T cells (not recorded which) from PBMCs. The V gene is TRBV20-1, the J gene TRBJ1-1, with D maybe TRBD1 (5 bases). This clonotype was obtained from a human donor with aplastic anemia. The CDR3, as DNA: TGCAGTGCTAGAGAGAGGGGCCGGGATTTGAACACTGAAGCTTTCTTT. Translating gives CSARERGRDLNTEAFF.